The entry that follows covers one TCR beta chain sequence. The antigen remains undetermined. These data originate in a study of T cell repertoires in cytomegalovirus infection. Germline values: CDR1 SEHNR, CDR2 FQNEAQ (reference sequence). The V end was cut by 5 bases, the J end by 7 bases, with 15 bases between. The CDR3 contains 15 residues. A single record per CDR3 protein comes from TCRdb applying MiXCR to the reads. The sample records 350,000 to 550,000 distinct CDR3 sequences, around 32% being singletons. Study-level findings and limits: Frequencies of public TCR beta families were cumulated, and this identified carriers of CMV plus the relevant HLA.

This clonotype originated in a human donor in good health (CMV status not recorded). Some clones in this sample may be carry-over from other donors' samples. The material sequenced was PBMCs. The chain carries TRBV7-9 and TRBJ1-6; D is possibly TRBD1 (6 bases). DNA for the CDR3: TGTGCCAGCAGCCTGCTGGGGGGCATCAATTCACCCCTCCACTTT. Its protein product is CASSLLGGINSPLHF.